One sample yielded the 17 T cell receptor beta chains listed below, sequenced in a study of shared clonotypes between healthy human individuals. Naive CD8 cells lacked CD45RO, underwent positive selection for CCR7 and left out terminally differentiated effector memory CD45RA+ cells. Clones were sequenced by immunoSEQ multiplex PCR, and TCRdb holds only the in-frame ones, with some missing. The table records roughly 1,800,000 clones, just under 95% of them present only once. The sequencing input was naive CD8+ T cells sorted from blood. The receptors stem from a man younger than 35 in good health.

As regards this clone: Other nucleotide sequences in the sample specify the same CDR3. This chain joins TRBV28 and TRBJ2-7; TRBD1 is a possible D gene (6 bases). V gave up 5 bases and J gave up 0 bases, with 8 bases separating them. The V gene's germline CDR1 is MDHEN and CDR2 SYDVKM. The length of the CDR3 is 13 residues. The CDR3 sequence: CASSLQGSYEQYF. The CDR3 DNA follows: TGTGCCAGCAGTCTACAGGGCTCCTACGAGCAGTACTTC.

A remark on this clone: The sample has other DNA sequences that encode this CDR3 too. The chain joins TRBV6-4 to TRBJ1-2; a weak D match, TRBD1 (5 bases). Germline loops: CDR1 MRHNA, CDR2 SNTAGT. CDR3 size: 12 residues. The ends were cut back, 0 bases at V and 7 bases at J, with 6 bases in the middle. The CDR3 is CASSDSGGGYTF. The CDR3 DNA sequence: TGTGCCAGCAGTGACTCTGGGGGTGGCTACACCTTC.

With respect to this clone: Within the sample, other DNA sequences also encode this same CDR3. V gene TRBV28 combines with J gene TRBJ2-3; D unresolved. CDR3 length equals 12 residues. V lost 2 bases and J 4 bases, leaving 4 bases between the germline ends. Germline loops: CDR1 MDHEN, CDR2 SYDVKM. The CDR3: CASSLGADTQYF. CDR3 nucleotides: TGTGCCAGCAGTTTAGGAGCAGATACGCAGTATTTT.

V usage is TRBV6-6 and J usage is TRBJ1-1, with a tentative D call TRBD1 (5 bases). The ends were cut back, 2 bases at V and 4 bases at J, with 14 bases in the middle. Per germline, CDR1 MNHNY and CDR2 SVGAGI (reference sequence). The CDR3 consists of 15 residues. The CDR3 loop is CASSYVAGPTTEAFF. The CDR3 DNA is TGTGCCAGCAGTTACGTTGCAGGGCCCACCACTGAAGCTTTCTTT.

The chain combines TRBV28 with TRBJ1-2; D is ambiguous. Germline loops: CDR1 MDHEN, CDR2 SYDVKM. The CDR3 is 11 amino acids. The CDR3 protein is CAGGRNYGYTF. The CDR3 bases are TGTGCTGGTGGGAGGAACTATGGCTACACCTTC.

This clone occurred once. V is TRBV5-1 and J is TRBJ2-7; possibly TRBD2 for D (5 bases). CDR1 and CDR2 (germline): SGHRS, YFSETQ. Trimming took 0 bases from V and 3 from J, leaving 10 bases between them. CDR3 length: 14 residues. CDR3 DNA sequence: TGCGCCAGCAGCTTGGACGGGATCTACTACGAGCAGTACTTC. Encoded protein: CASSLDGIYYEQYF.

The chain employs TRBV15 and TRBJ2-1, with D perhaps matching TRBD1 or TRBD2 (5 bases each). The CDR3 totals 14 residues. Per the germline V gene, CDR1 is LNHNV and CDR2 is YYDKDF (reference sequence). V gave up 1 base and J gave up 8 bases, with 12 bases separating them. The CDR3 DNA is TGTGCCACCAGCAGAGGGCCAGGGACGGATGAGCAGTTCTTC. Amino acids: CATSRGPGTDEQFF.

The V gene is TRBV27, the J gene TRBJ2-1; D unclear. CDR1 and CDR2 (germline): MNHEY, SMNVEV (reference sequence). Trimming left V 5 bases short and J 6 bases short, with 5 bases between. The CDR3 totals 11 residues. CDR3 amino acids: CASSTFNEQFF. DNA for the CDR3: TGTGCCAGCAGTACGTTCAATGAGCAGTTCTTC.

The J gene is TRBJ2-7, the V gene TRBV27; the D is unclear. This CDR3 region has 15 residues. CDR1 and CDR2 from the germline V gene are MNHEY and SMNVEV (reference sequence). Trimming stripped 6 bases from V and 5 bases from J, with 20 bases between. CDR3 sequence reads: CASSQTVWAGDEQYF. The CDR3 bases are TGTGCCAGCAGCCAGACGGTCTGGGCTGGGGACGAGCAGTACTTC.

V is TRBV7-6 and J is TRBJ2-5; TRBD2 agrees at 10 bases. The CDR3 totals 15 residues. CDR1 is SGHVS and CDR2 is FNYEAQ in the germline V gene. V shed 2 bases, J shed 3 bases, and the junction held 3 bases outside the gene matches. CDR3 sequence (DNA): TGTGCCAGCAGCTTAACCCTAGCGGGAGAAGAGACCCAGTACTTC. It is translated as CASSLTLAGEETQYF.

This chain joins TRBV10-3 and TRBJ2-3, with D possibly TRBD1 on 5 matching bases. Germline lookup yields CDR1 ENHRY and CDR2 SYGVKD. This CDR3 has 15 amino acids. V shed 3 bases and J shed 1 base, with 11 bases lying between them. The CDR3 DNA is TGTGCCATCAGTGACAGGGAAACGGGCACAGATACGCAGTATTTT. As protein: CAISDRETGTDTQYF.

The rearrangement joins TRBV5-1 to TRBJ2-7, with a tentative D call TRBD2 (6 bases). The germline gives CDR1 SGHRS, CDR2 YFSETQ. The germline V and J ends were trimmed by 4 bases and 1 base, with 18 bases remaining between them. CDR3 length equals 16 residues. CDR3 bases: TGCGCCAGCAGCCCGGGCGGGCTAGCGCAATCCTACGAGCAGTACTTC. This codes for CASSPGGLAQSYEQYF.

The V gene is TRBV7-2, the J gene TRBJ2-3; 14 positions agree with TRBD2. CDR1 SGHTA and CDR2 FQGNSA come from the germline V gene. CDR3 size: 17 residues. V was clipped by 6 bases and J by 1 base; unmatched bases: 6. The CDR3 protein is CASREGLAGDGTDTQYF. Here the CDR3 DNA reads TGTGCCAGCAGGGAGGGACTAGCGGGAGACGGCACAGATACGCAGTATTTT.

This clone was counted once. The chain links TRBV9 to TRBJ2-5, with D perhaps matching TRBD2 (5 bases). The V gene's germline CDR1 is SGDLS and CDR2 YYNGEE. Deletions cut 0 bases from V and 5 bases from J, with 14 bases between. This CDR3 comprises 15 residues. Here the CDR3 reads CASSVDSDPGETQYF. CDR3 DNA: TGTGCCAGCAGCGTAGATTCCGACCCGGGGGAGACCCAGTACTTC.

The chain recombines TRBV2 with TRBJ1-5; 7 bases line up with TRBD1. V shed 7 bases, J shed 0 bases, and the junction held 6 bases outside the gene matches. The CDR3 sequence is 15 residues long. Germline V gene lookup returns CDR1 SNHLY and CDR2 FYNNEI. DNA of the CDR3: TGTGCCAGCACCCCAGGGGGTTTTAGCAATCAGCCCCAGCATTTT. It specifies CASTPGGFSNQPQHF.

The CDR3 sequence is CAISDPSDTQYF. Written as DNA, the CDR3 is TGTGCCATCAGCGACCCCAGTGATACGCAGTATTTT. V is TRBV10-3 and J is TRBJ2-3; no definite D call. Trimming pared 6 bases from V and 6 bases from J, leaving 10 bases between. The CDR3 has 12 amino acids. The V gene's germline CDR1 is ENHRY and CDR2 SYGVKD.

The V call is TRBV9, the J call TRBJ1-3, with 7 bases that match TRBD1. The germline V gene has CDR1 SGDLS and CDR2 YYNGEE. CDR3 size: 14 residues. V shed 0 bases, J shed 8 bases, and the junction held 5 bases outside the gene matches. The DNA of the CDR3 is TGTGCCAGCAGCGTAGGGACAGGTCTCTACACCATATATTTT. Its translation: CASSVGTGLYTIYF.